The rows below give T cell receptor beta chains drawn from one sample of a study of tumor and adjacent non-tumor tissue in lung cancer. Using its own MiXCR run on the multiplex PCR reads, TCRdb lists one record per CDR3 protein. The sample contains over 110,000 distinct CDR3 sequences, around 65% of which appear only once. Material for sequencing was lung tumor tissue. The origin of the receptors is a man in his fifties or sixties with small cell lung cancer. The CDR3 runs from the conserved cysteine through the conserved F or W. The D gene is left open where the match is weak. Clone size is stated in some rows and not others, as once, few, many or a class when expanded.

many	20	TRBJ2-1	TRBV28	TRBD2	CASSFPPRLAGVPGANEQFF	TGTGCCAGCAGTTTCCCACCCCGGCTAGCGGGAGTGCCCGGGGCCAATGAGCAGTTCTTC
once	15	TRBJ2-1	TRBV19	NA	CASSSLVTSENEQFF	TGTGCCAGTAGTAGTTTGGTCACTTCTGAAAATGAGCAGTTCTTC
NA	14	TRBJ2-3	TRBV11-1	NA	CASNLVVDTDMQYF	TGTGCCAGCAACTTAGTGGTAGACACAGATATGCAGTATTTT
NA	13	TRBJ1-1	TRBV12-3/TRBV12-4	NA	CASSTFGVGEAFF	TGTGCCAGCAGCACTTTTGGGGTTGGTGAAGCTTTCTTT
once	16	TRBJ2-1	TRBV6-5	TRBD2	CASSDSDAGGLHEQFF	TGTGCCAGCAGTGACTCGGATGCGGGAGGGCTCCATGAGCAGTTCTTC
NA	14	TRBJ2-3	TRBV11-2	NA	CASSLAGETDKEYF	TGTGCCAGCAGCTTAGCGGGTGAAACAGATAAAGAGTATTTT
NA	15	TRBJ1-1	TRBV11-1	NA	CASNYLPPKNSESFF	TGTGCCAGCAATTATTTACCACCTAAGAACAGTGAATCTTTCTTT
NA	13	TRBJ2-7	TRBV6-6	NA	CASGEGEIHEQYF	TGTGCATCGGGGGAAGGCGAAATCCACGAGCAGTACTTC
many	12	TRBJ1-1	TRBV20-1	NA	CSARRADVEAFF	TGCAGTGCTAGAAGGGCGGATGTTGAAGCTTTCTTT
NA	15	TRBJ2-3	TRBV11-2	NA	CVSSLLTEFTDTQYF	TGTGTCAGCAGCCTACTAACGGAGTTCACAGATACGCAATATTTT
NA	16	TRBJ2-1	TRBV11-3	NA	CASSYGTLRSYNEQFF	TGTGCCAGTAGCTACGGGACCCTGAGGTCCTACAATGAGCAGTTCTTC
many	14	TRBJ1-1	TRBV5-5	NA	CASVGERGKTEAFF	TGTGCCAGCGTTGGAGAAAGGGGAAAAACTGAAGCTTTCTTT
NA	15	TRBJ1-3	TRBV11-3	NA	CASSLEGSPRNTIYF	TGTGCCAGCAGCTTAGAAGGGTCCCCTAGAAACACCATATATTTC
NA	15	TRBJ2-3	TRBV28	NA	CASLPYRSSTDTQYF	TGTGCCAGCCTACCTTATAGGTCTAGCACAGATACGCAGTATTTT
NA	15	TRBJ2-2	TRBV4-2	TRBD2	CASKLAGDDGRDLFF	TGTGCCAGTAAACTAGCGGGAGATGATGGCAGGGATCTGTTTTTT
NA	13	TRBJ2-2	TRBV5-5	NA	CASSLGNSGELFF	TGTGCCAGCAGCTTGGGAAACTCCGGGGAGCTGTTCTTT
many	14	TRBJ2-3	TRBV29-1	NA	CSVEDRKGRDTQYF	TGCAGCGTTGAAGATCGGAAGGGGCGGGATACGCAGTATTTT
NA	16	TRBJ1-2	TRBV20-1	TRBD1	CSASGTGAYSGYDYTF	TGCAGTGCTAGTGGGACAGGGGCATACTCTGGCTATGACTACACGTTC
NA	14	TRBJ1-1	TRBV6-1	NA	CACRAWVGAPEAFF	TGTGCCTGCAGGGCGTGGGTTGGAGCCCCTGAAGCTTTCTTT
many	17	TRBJ2-2	TRBV5-4	TRBD2	CASSFGGKSGSSGELFF	TGTGCCAGCAGCTTTGGAGGGAAGAGCGGGAGCTCTGGGGAGCTGTTTTTT
NA	12	TRBJ1-4	TRBV5-4	NA	CASSLIGEKLFF	TGTGCCAGCAGCTTGATCGGTGAAAAACTGTTTTTT
NA	16	TRBJ1-3	TRBV10-3	NA	CAISEGQANPGNTIYF	TGTGCCATCAGTGAGGGTCAGGCCAACCCCGGAAACACCATATATTTT
NA	11	TRBJ1-2	TRBV7-9	NA	CASSLGYGHTF	TGTGCCAGCAGCTTGGGATATGGCCACACCTTC
many	17	TRBJ2-3	TRBV5-1	TRBD2	CASSGGLAGASTDTQYF	TGCGCCAGCAGCGGGGGACTAGCGGGAGCCAGCACAGATACGCAGTATTTT
NA	14	TRBJ2-5	TRBV12-3/TRBV12-4	TRBD1	CATSLRDRRETQYF	TGTGCCACCAGTTTAAGGGACAGGCGGGAGACCCAGTACTTC
many	13	TRBJ1-1	TRBV11-1	NA	CASSPQGNTEAFF	TGTGCCAGCAGCCCCCAGGGGAACACTGAAGCTTTCTTT
NA	15	TRBJ2-2	TRBV12-3/TRBV12-4	NA	CASSFEGYVAGELFF	TGTGCCAGCAGTTTCGAAGGGTATGTCGCCGGGGAGCTGTTTTTT
NA	15	TRBJ2-7	TRBV7-9	TRBD1	CASSHRDRGSYEQYF	TGTGCCAGCAGTCACCGGGACAGAGGCTCCTACGAGCAGTACTTC
once	12	TRBJ2-7	TRBV29-1	NA	CSLSVGTYEQYF	TGCAGCCTCAGTGTCGGGACCTACGAGCAGTACTTC
NA	13	TRBJ1-2	TRBV11-3	NA	CASSFTWKIGYTF	TGTGCCAGCAGCTTTACATGGAAGATTGGCTACACCTTC
many	13	TRBJ2-5	TRBV20-1	NA	CSVLGDPSGTQYF	TGCAGTGTTTTGGGGGATCCTTCTGGGACCCAGTACTTC
few	15	TRBJ1-3	TRBV28	TRBD1	CASSRQGALGNTIYF	TGTGCCAGCAGTCGTCAGGGGGCGCTTGGAAACACCATATATTTT
NA	15	TRBJ1-2	TRBV11-2	NA	CASSPVQRANYGYTF	TGTGCCAGCAGTCCCGTACAGAGGGCAAACTATGGCTACACCTTC
few	13	TRBJ2-1	TRBV7-8	NA	CASTRDSYNEQFF	TGTGCCAGCACAAGAGACAGCTACAATGAGCAGTTCTTC
NA	15	TRBJ2-2	TRBV29-1	NA	CSVVVAPANIGELFF	TGCAGCGTCGTAGTAGCGCCAGCGAACATCGGGGAGCTGTTTTTT
NA	19	TRBJ2-2	TRBV11-2	TRBD2	CVSNTGTSGRAINTGELFF	TGTGTCAGCAACACTGGGACTAGCGGGAGGGCCATAAACACCGGGGAGCTGTTTTTT
NA	17	TRBJ2-1	TRBV10-3	NA	CTISDRDRISSYNAQFF	TGTACCATCAGCGACCGGGACCGGATTAGCTCCTACAATGCGCAGTTCTTC
NA	15	TRBJ2-3	TRBV11-2	NA	CASITRERVTDTQYF	TGTGCCAGCATCACCAGGGAGCGGGTCACAGATACGCAGTATTTT
NA	14	TRBJ1-5	TRBV20-1	NA	CSAETAGVDQAQHF	TGCAGTGCCGAAACGGCAGGGGTGGATCAGGCCCAGCATTTT
many	13	TRBJ1-1	TRBV4-2	NA	CASSQDWRSEAFF	TGTGCCAGCAGCCAAGATTGGCGCAGTGAAGCTTTCTTT
NA	12	TRBJ1-1	TRBV29-1	NA	CCVDPADTEAFF	TGCTGCGTTGATCCAGCGGACACTGAAGCTTTCTTT
many	15	TRBJ2-7	TRBV20-1	NA	CSARDPGGLSYEQYF	TGCAGTGCTAGAGATCCTGGGGGATTATCCTACGAGCAGTACTTC
many	16	TRBJ2-7	TRBV11-2	TRBD2	CASSSGRLAGGGGQYF	TGTGCCAGCAGCTCAGGGCGACTAGCGGGAGGGGGAGGGCAGTACTTC
many	11	TRBJ1-2	TRBV28	NA	CASYDLYGYTF	TGTGCCAGCTATGACCTTTATGGCTACACCTTC
few	15	TRBJ2-5	TRBV12-3/TRBV12-4	TRBD2	CASSRLAGGAETQYF	TGTGCCAGCAGTCGCCTAGCGGGAGGGGCAGAGACCCAGTACTTC
NA	14	TRBJ2-5	TRBV5-8	NA	CASSLALYTETQCF	TGTGCCAGCAGCTTGGCCCTATATACGGAGACCCAGTGCTTC
NA	13	TRBJ2-3	TRBV29-1	NA	CSGDSGGTDMQYF	TGCAGCGGCGACAGTGGGGGCACAGATATGCAGTACTTT
NA	12	TRBJ2-1	TRBV6-1	NA	CASVRRDIEQFF	TGTGCCAGCGTTAGGAGGGACATTGAGCAGTTCTTC
NA	13	TRBJ1-2	TRBV6-2/TRBV6-3	NA	CASTPGQGYGYTF	TGTGCCAGCACTCCTGGACAAGGTTACGGCTACACCTTC
NA	14	TRBJ1-2	TRBV20-1	NA	CSAKGGEGWYGYIF	TGCAGTGCTAAGGGCGGCGAGGGGTGGTATGGCTACATCTTC
NA	15	TRBJ2-3	TRBV29-1	NA	CSASWQRMRVDTQYF	TGCAGCGCCTCCTGGCAGCGGATGAGAGTAGATACGCAATATTTT
NA	11	TRBJ1-2	TRBV28	NA	CASENRIGYTF	TGTGCCAGCGAAAACAGGATCGGCTACACCTTC